These 7 T cell receptor beta chains were all obtained from the same sample, sequenced in a study of cytomegalovirus exposure and HLA in healthy donors. Both 60 Vbeta primers and 13 Jbeta primers went into the PCR. TCRdb keeps only in-frame clones here, not all; method: immunoSEQ multiplex PCR. The sample contains about 98,000 clones, around 76% of which appear only once. The sequenced sample was PBMCs. The receptors originated from a human donor in good health.

This clone has more than one count but fewer than ten. The chain combines TRBV18 with TRBJ2-1; 10 nucleotides align to TRBD2. The V gene's germline CDR1 is KGHSH and CDR2 LQKENI. Losses at the gene ends were 2 bases for V and 5 bases for J; bases not matched to a gene: 3. This CDR3 has 15 amino acids. CDR3 DNA: TGTGCCAGCTCACCAAAAGGACTAGCGGACAATGAGCAGTTCTTC. Protein sequence: CASSPKGLADNEQFF. The variable domain in full, with the rest retrieved from reference TRBV18 and TRBJ2-1, is NAGVMQNPRHLVRRRGQEARLRCSPMKGHSHVYWYRQLPEEGLKFMVYLQKENIIDESGMPKERFSAEFPKEGPSILRIQQVVRGDSAAYFCASSPKGLADNEQFFGPGTRLTVL.

The chain recombines TRBV5-1 with TRBJ2-7; 9 positions agree with TRBD1. V lost 5 bases and J lost 0; bases outside the gene matches: 9. Germline V CDR1 and CDR2: SGHRS, YFSETQ. This CDR3 contains 16 residues. CDR3 amino acids: CASSYSGQGTSYEQYF. Written as DNA, the CDR3 is TGCGCCAGCAGTTACTCTGGACAGGGGACCTCCTACGAGCAGTACTTC.

The CDR3 DNA reads as TGTGCCAGCAGCTTGGAACCGGGCAGGGTCGGCGAGACCCAGTACTTC. Translated, it gives CASSLEPGRVGETQYF. This chain joins TRBV5-4 and TRBJ2-5, with a weak D call TRBD1 (5 bases). CDR1 is SGHNT, CDR2 YYREEE, per germline (reference sequence). This CDR3 is built from 16 residues. The V gene lost 0 bases and the J gene lost 5 bases, with 17 bases spanning the gap.

The V call is TRBV10-2, the J call TRBJ2-5; 10 bases align to TRBD2. Germline V CDR1 and CDR2: WSHSY, SAAADI. This CDR3 has 17 residues. The junction had 11 bases not matched to a gene; V was cut back by 2 bases and J by 5 bases. CDR3 in DNA: TGCGCCAGCAGTGAGGGGGTTCTAGCGGGAGTAGGGGAGACCCAGTACTTC. This codes for CASSEGVLAGVGETQYF.

The CDR3 nucleotides read TGTGCCAGCAGTTTGACAGGGGCTCTAGAAGCTTTCTTT. It translates to CASSLTGALEAFF. The J gene is TRBJ1-1, the V gene TRBV6-1; the match to TRBD1 covers 8 bases. The CDR3 is made up of 13 amino acids. The V gene's germline CDR1 is MNHNS and CDR2 SASEGT. J was trimmed by 8 bases and V by 5 bases; bases with no gene match: 7.

This chain links TRBV6-6 with TRBJ1-5, with TRBD1 identical over 8 bases. From germline, CDR1 is MNHNY and CDR2 SVGAGI (reference sequence). V lost 6 bases and J lost 4; bases outside the gene matches: 2. This CDR3 comprises 13 residues. CDR3 loop: CASRGQGNQPQHF. CDR3 in DNA: TGTGCCAGCAGAGGACAGGGAAATCAGCCCCAGCATTTT.

This chain joins TRBV19 and TRBJ1-4; a possible D gene is TRBD1 (5 bases). Trimming shortened V by 1 base and J by 5 bases, and 11 bases separated the two germline ends. Germline values: CDR1 LNHDA, CDR2 SQIVND (reference sequence). The length of the CDR3 is 15 residues. For the CDR3, the DNA is TGTGCCAGTAGTATAGGCGGGGGGAGAAATGAAAAACTGTTTTTT. Protein sequence: CASSIGGGRNEKLFF.